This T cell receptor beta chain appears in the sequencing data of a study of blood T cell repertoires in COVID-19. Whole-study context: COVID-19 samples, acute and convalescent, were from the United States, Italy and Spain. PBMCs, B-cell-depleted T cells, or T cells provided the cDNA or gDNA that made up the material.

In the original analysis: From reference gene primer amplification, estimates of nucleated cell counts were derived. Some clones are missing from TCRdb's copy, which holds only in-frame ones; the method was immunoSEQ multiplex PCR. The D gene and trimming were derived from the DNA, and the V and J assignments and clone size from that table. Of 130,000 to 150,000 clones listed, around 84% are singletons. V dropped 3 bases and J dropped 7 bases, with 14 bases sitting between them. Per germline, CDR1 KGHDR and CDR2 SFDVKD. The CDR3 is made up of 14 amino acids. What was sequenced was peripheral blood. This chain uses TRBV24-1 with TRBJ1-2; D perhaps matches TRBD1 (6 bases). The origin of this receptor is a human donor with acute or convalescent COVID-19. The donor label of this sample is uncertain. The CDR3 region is CATSDPGGASGYTF. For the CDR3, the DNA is TGTGCCACCAGTGATCCTGGGGGCGCCTCTGGCTACACCTTC.